Sequencing of this T cell receptor (beta chain) was carried out in a study of T cells in Graves' hyperthyroidism and ophthalmopathy. The study, taken as a whole, reports: Before onset, by a median of around six months, the model predicted ophthalmopathy.

Each patient was aged 18 to 65 and had newly diagnosed hyperthyroidism of under 2 months' duration. The study excluded patients with uncontrolled infection, other autoimmune disease, pregnancy or lactation. Fresh peripheral blood, 10 ml, yielded the PBMCs. This clonotype was seen more than once but under ten times. Its antigen remains unknown. Amplified regions were TCR beta CDR3 sequences from RNA transcripts. The study used the HTBI primer set for a first-round RT-PCR of the TCR CDR3. TCRdb recomputed calls from the multiplex PCR reads with MiXCR, one row per CDR3 protein. This table has under 450,000 distinct CDR3 sequences, about 18% appearing once. V was clipped by 0 bases and J by 4 bases; unmatched bases: 5. This CDR3 has 15 residues. Germline loops: CDR1 DFQATT, CDR2 SNEGSKA (reference sequence).

The sequenced material came from blood. The clonotype comes from a woman aged 30 to 39 with Graves' hyperthyroidism that later progressed to Graves' ophthalmopathy. This rearrangement joins TRBV20-1 to TRBJ1-2, with 10 positions matching TRBD1. DNA of the CDR3: TGCAGTGCTAGAGAGGTGACAGGGGGCAGCTATGGCTACACCTTC. Its protein is CSAREVTGGSYGYTF.